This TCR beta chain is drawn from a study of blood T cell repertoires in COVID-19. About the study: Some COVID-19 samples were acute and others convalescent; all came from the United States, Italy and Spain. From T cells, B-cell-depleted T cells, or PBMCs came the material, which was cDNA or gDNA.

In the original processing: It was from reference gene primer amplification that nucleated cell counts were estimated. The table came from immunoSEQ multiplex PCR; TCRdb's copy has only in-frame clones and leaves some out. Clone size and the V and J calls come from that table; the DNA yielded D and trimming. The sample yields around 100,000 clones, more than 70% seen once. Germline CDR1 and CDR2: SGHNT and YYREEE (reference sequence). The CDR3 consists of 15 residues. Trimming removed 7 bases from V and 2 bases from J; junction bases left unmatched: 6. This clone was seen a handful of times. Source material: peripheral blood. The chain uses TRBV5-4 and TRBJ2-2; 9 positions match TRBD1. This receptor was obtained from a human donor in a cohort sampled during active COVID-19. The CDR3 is CASGAQGANTGELFF. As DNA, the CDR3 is TGTGCCAGCGGAGCACAGGGGGCTAACACCGGGGAGCTGTTTTTT.